This TCR beta chain was captured by sequencing in a study of cytotoxic CD8 clonotypes in ibrutinib-treated CLL. The CDR3 runs 17 residues. In germline, CDR1 is SGHTA, CDR2 FQGNSA. V lost 5 bases and J lost 2; bases outside the gene matches: 13. The planned depth of sequencing spanned 1 in 200,000 to 1 in 1 million T cells. Generated by immunoSEQ multiplex PCR, the TCRdb table keeps only in-frame clones and is missing some. The profile shows 65,000 to 85,000 clones, roughly 80% of them singletons. Frozen-stored PBMCs produced approximately 2 micrograms of genomic DNA for TCR beta libraries. The source of this sequence is a human donor with chronic lymphocytic leukemia. This sample comprised PBMCs, obtained after 24 months of ibrutinib treatment. The chain is built from TRBV7-2 and TRBJ2-3; 7 positions agree with TRBD2. The CDR3 is CASSPIGGGLFTDTQYF. CDR3 in DNA: TGTGCCAGCAGCCCGATTGGCGGGGGACTCTTCACAGATACGCAGTATTTT.